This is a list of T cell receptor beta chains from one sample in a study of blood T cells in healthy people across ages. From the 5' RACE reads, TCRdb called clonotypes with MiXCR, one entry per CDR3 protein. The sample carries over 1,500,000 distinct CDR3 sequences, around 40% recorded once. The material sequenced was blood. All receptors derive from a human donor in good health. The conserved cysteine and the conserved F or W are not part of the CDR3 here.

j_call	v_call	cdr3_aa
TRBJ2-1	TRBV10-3	ATLLGAIGDEQF
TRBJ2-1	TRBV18	ASSGAFSCNEQF
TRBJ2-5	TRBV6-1	ASRLKGVPQETQY
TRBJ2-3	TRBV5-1	ASSLGPRSTTDTQY
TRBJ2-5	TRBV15	ATSRARGEDLQTQY
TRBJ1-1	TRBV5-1	ASSPRRPGAHTEAF
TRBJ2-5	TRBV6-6	ASSYSVIAETQY
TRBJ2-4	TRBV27	ASRPGLPGEQY
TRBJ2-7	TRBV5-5	ASSFDILLYEQY
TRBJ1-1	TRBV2	ASRAGAAF
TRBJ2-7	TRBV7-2	ASSLVPETYEQY
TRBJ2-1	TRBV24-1	ATSDSGGASHEQF
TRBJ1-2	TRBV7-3	ASSLARVAGYT
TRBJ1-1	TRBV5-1	ASSLYTGANTEAF
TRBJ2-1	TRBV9	ASSVVGGGGRSNERF
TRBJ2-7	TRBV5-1	ASSLGQYTYEQY
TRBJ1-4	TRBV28	ASSIFGTVNEKLF
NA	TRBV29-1	SVAAEPPDEQY
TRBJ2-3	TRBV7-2	ASSLLKGSWDTQY
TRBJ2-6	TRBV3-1	ASSFTTGYGANVLT
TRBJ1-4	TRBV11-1	ASTTWASLKGGKLF
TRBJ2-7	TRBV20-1	SASPGSHSYERY
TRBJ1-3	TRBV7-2	ASSFFTGEGNTIY
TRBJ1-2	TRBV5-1	ASSLVQGLTNYGYT